Below, 21 T cell receptor beta chains from the same sample are listed, as sequenced in a study of blood T cells in healthy people across ages. With a J-beta primer mix and a sample-barcoded 5' primer, a second PCR ran 7 to 11 cycles. MiXCR, run by TCRdb on the 5' RACE reads, gives a single entry per CDR3 protein. The sample lists roughly 720,000 distinct CDR3 sequences; approximately 53% were seen once. The sample comprised blood. These receptors all stem from a man older than 75 in good health.

The rearrangement uses TRBV7-2 and TRBJ2-1; D ambiguous. The CDR3 consists of 14 residues. CDR1 SGHTA and CDR2 FQGNSA come from the germline V gene. Trimming took off 2 bases at V and 3 bases at J, with 8 bases between the two ends. The CDR3 protein is CASSLNPGYNEQFF. The CDR3 nucleotides are TGTGCCAGCAGCTTAAACCCGGGCTACAATGAGCAGTTCTTC.

The chain joins TRBV7-3 to TRBJ2-1; D is undetermined. The CDR3 runs 16 residues. V was pared by 4 bases and J by 2 bases, with 15 bases between. CDR1 is SGHTA, CDR2 FQGTGA, per germline. CDR3 region: CASSSQAGRPYNEQFF. CDR3 DNA: TGTGCCAGCAGCTCCCAGGCCGGACGTCCCTACAATGAGCAGTTCTTC.

The rearrangement links TRBV5-6 to TRBJ1-6; a possible D gene is TRBD1 (6 bases). Germline CDR1 SGHDT, CDR2 YYEEEE. Trimming took off 1 base at V and 7 bases at J, with 27 bases between the two ends. CDR3 size: 20 residues. The CDR3 protein is CASSLFVPRLGSGGNSPLHF. The CDR3 DNA reads as TGTGCCAGCAGCTTGTTTGTTCCTCGTTTAGGATCCGGGGGCAATTCACCCCTCCACTTT.

The rearrangement joins TRBV11-2 to TRBJ2-7, with a tentative D call TRBD2 (5 bases). The CDR3 consists of 15 residues. The V gene's germline CDR1 is SGHAT and CDR2 FQNNGV. Trimming removed 5 bases at V and 1 base at J, with 15 bases between. The CDR3 DNA reads TGTGCCAGCAGCGTTCGAGACGGGGTATCCTACGAGCAGTACTTC. Residues: CASSVRDGVSYEQYF. The variable domain in full, with the rest retrieved from reference TRBV11-2 and TRBJ2-7, is EAGVAQSPRYKIIEKRQSVAFWCNPISGHATLYWYQQILGQGPKLLIQFQNNGVVDDSQLPKDRFSAERLKGVDSTLKIQPAKLEDSAVYLCASSVRDGVSYEQYFGPGTRLTVT.

The chain combines TRBV19 with TRBJ1-3; D not resolved. CDR1 and CDR2 (germline): LNHDA, SQIVND (reference sequence). The length of the CDR3 is 15 residues. V lost 5 bases to trimming and J lost 0 bases, with 11 bases between them. The DNA for the CDR3 is TGTGCCAGTAGTCAAGCAGGATTCTCTGGAAACACCATATATTTT. Its translation is CASSQAGFSGNTIYF. Variable domain in full (rest from reference TRBV19 and TRBJ1-3): DGGITQSPKYLFRKEGQNVTLSCEQNLNHDAMYWYRQDPGQGLRLIYYSQIVNDFQKGDIAEGYSVSREKKESFPLTVTSAQKNPTAFYLCASSQAGFSGNTIYFGEGSWLTVV.

J is TRBJ1-2 and V is TRBV3-1, with TRBD1 identical over 9 bases. Germline trimming cut 2 bases from V and 7 bases from J; bases unmatched to any gene: 2. The length of the CDR3 is 13 residues. Germline lookup yields CDR1 LGHDT and CDR2 YNNKEL (reference sequence). The CDR3 here is CASSQQQGAGYTF. The CDR3 nucleotides read TGTGCCAGCAGCCAACAACAGGGGGCTGGCTACACCTTC.

Only a few counts were recorded for this clonotype. The genes are TRBV29-1 and TRBJ2-5; 7 bases are a match to TRBD2. The length of the CDR3 is 13 residues. In germline, CDR1 is SQVTM, CDR2 ANQGSEA. J gave up 3 bases and V 5 bases, and 6 bases lay outside the gene matches. The CDR3 spells CSVRRGGEETQYF. The CDR3 DNA reads as TGCAGCGTTAGACGGGGAGGGGAAGAGACCCAGTACTTC.

This chain joins TRBV20-1 and TRBJ2-3; 8 positions agree with TRBD1. The CDR3 spans 15 residues. CDR1 and CDR2 from the germline V gene are DFQATT and SNEGSKA (reference sequence). With V trimmed by 2 bases and J by 14 bases, 18 bases remained unmatched. The CDR3 loop reads CSARPPGGEVRYAYF. The DNA of the CDR3 is TGCAGTGCTAGACCACCAGGGGGCGAGGTCAGATACGCGTATTTT.

This clonotype has only a few counts. The chain couples TRBV6-1 to TRBJ1-1, with D uncertain. The CDR3 runs to 13 residues. In germline, CDR1 is MNHNS, CDR2 SASEGT. Trimming shortened V by 4 bases and J by 4 bases, and 10 bases separated the two germline ends. CDR3 DNA: TGTGCCAGCAGTGCCCCCGCAGGCACTGAAGCTTTCTTT. Its translation is CASSAPAGTEAFF.

The chain combines TRBV20-1 with TRBJ2-3; 9 nucleotides line up with TRBD2. The V gene's germline CDR1 is DFQATT and CDR2 SNEGSKA (reference sequence). The CDR3 has 18 amino acids. The ends lost 4 bases at V and 14 bases at J; junction bases unmatched: 28. The CDR3 nucleotides read TGCAGTGCTATTACGTCTAGCGGGGCGGGAAGGGAATACAGATACGCGTATTTT. As protein: CSAITSSGAGREYRYAYF.

This clonotype was seen only once. V and J are TRBV5-1 and TRBJ2-1, with D possibly TRBD1 on 5 matching bases. Germline V gives CDR1 SGHRS, CDR2 YFSETQ. The ends were cut back, 0 bases at V and 4 bases at J, with 8 bases in the middle. The CDR3 loop spans 14 amino acids. CDR3 loop: CASSLVPGYNEQFF. The CDR3 DNA sequence: TGCGCCAGCAGCTTGGTTCCAGGGTACAATGAGCAGTTCTTC.

This clonotype was seen a handful of times. The V call is TRBV20-1, the J call TRBJ2-5, with TRBD2 matching over 7 bases. Trimming took 2 bases from V and 5 from J; bases not matched to a gene: 11. Germline V gene data show CDR1 as DFQATT and CDR2 as SNEGSKA (reference sequence). The CDR3 spans 15 residues. The CDR3 loop reads CSARTMASGRETQYF. CDR3 coding DNA: TGCAGTGCTAGAACCATGGCTAGCGGAAGGGAGACCCAGTACTTC.

With respect to this clonotype: At one boundary the junction diverges from the germline segment, which might be a read error. V usage is TRBV20-1 and J usage is TRBJ1-1; a possible D gene is TRBD1 (6 bases). The length of the CDR3 is 14 residues. In germline, CDR1 is DFQATT, CDR2 SNEGSKA (reference sequence). CDR3: CSAGGQTWNTVAFF. DNA for the CDR3: TGCAGTGCGGGGGGGCAGACCTGGAACACTGTAGCTTTCTTT.

The chain joins TRBV20-1 to TRBJ1-5; a possible D gene is TRBD1 (5 bases). V lost 0 bases, J lost 6 bases, and 9 bases lay in between. The CDR3 length is 13 residues. CDR1 is DFQATT and CDR2 is SNEGSKA in the germline V gene (reference sequence). The CDR3 region is CSARDPGGQPQHF. The CDR3 DNA is TGCAGTGCTAGAGATCCCGGGGGTCAGCCCCAGCATTTT.

The chain uses TRBV11-2 and TRBJ1-3; no clear D. Germline-derived CDR1 and CDR2 are SGHAT and FQNNGV. The ends were cut back, 3 bases at V and 5 bases at J, with 20 bases in the middle. This CDR3 comprises 17 residues. CDR3 DNA sequence: TGTGCCAGCAGCTTGTCGATTGTGTCCGATAAAAGAAACACCATATATTTT. Translated: CASSLSIVSDKRNTIYF.

The chain employs TRBV5-6 and TRBJ2-7, with 7 bases fitting TRBD1. Germline trimming cut 1 base from V and 4 bases from J; bases unmatched to any gene: 11. Germline V lookup: CDR1 SGHDT, CDR2 YYEEEE. The CDR3 length is 16 residues. The CDR3 sequence: CASSLWGRGGLYEQYF. CDR3 nucleotide sequence: TGTGCCAGCAGCTTGTGGGGGCGAGGGGGCTTGTACGAGCAGTACTTC.

This clonotype was seen more than once but under ten times. The chain has TRBV29-1 and TRBJ1-2; D possibly corresponds to TRBD1 (5 bases). CDR1 SQVTM and CDR2 ANQGSEA come from the germline V gene. The CDR3 is 11 residues long. Trimming removed 0 bases at V and 8 bases at J, with 7 bases between. CDR3 sequence reads: CSVEDPGGYTF. The CDR3 DNA reads as TGCAGCGTTGAAGATCCAGGGGGCTACACCTTC.

The V call is TRBV6-5, the J call TRBJ1-1, with D possibly TRBD1 on 5 matching bases. V shed 7 bases and J shed 4 bases, with 13 bases lying between them. The CDR3 spans 13 residues. CDR1 is MNHEY, CDR2 SVGAGI, per germline. Here the CDR3 DNA reads TGTGCCAGCACCCGACCCGGGGGCACTGAAGCTTTCTTT. It specifies CASTRPGGTEAFF.

The rearrangement uses TRBV2 and TRBJ2-5; tentatively, D is TRBD2 (5 bases). This CDR3 has 12 amino acids. In germline, CDR1 is SNHLY, CDR2 FYNNEI. Trimming pared 3 bases from V and 7 bases from J, leaving 9 bases between. DNA of the CDR3: TGTGCCAGCAGTGAGAGCAGCGGGACCCAGTACTTC. Its protein is CASSESSGTQYF.

This clonotype was observed a handful of times. The chain couples TRBV20-1 to TRBJ2-5; D remains unclear. Germline CDR1 and CDR2: DFQATT and SNEGSKA (reference sequence). V shed 1 base and J shed 0 bases, with 3 bases lying between them. CDR3 length: 12 residues. The CDR3 spells CSARAYQETQYF. DNA for the CDR3: TGCAGTGCTAGAGCCTACCAAGAGACCCAGTACTTC.

The chain joins TRBV5-1 to TRBJ2-7, with TRBD2 matching over 11 bases. Germline CDR1 and CDR2: SGHRS and YFSETQ. V shed 4 bases, J shed 3 bases, and the junction held 6 bases outside the gene matches. The CDR3 totals 15 residues. CDR3 residues: CASSLSGRADYEQYF. CDR3 nucleotides: TGCGCCAGCAGCCTTAGCGGGAGGGCCGACTACGAGCAGTACTTC. Variable domain in full (rest from reference TRBV5-1 and TRBJ2-7): KAGVTQTPRYLIKTRGQQVTLSCSPISGHRSVSWYQQTPGQGLQFLFEYFSETQRNKGNFPGRFSGRQFSNSRSEMNVSTLELGDSALYLCASSLSGRADYEQYFGPGTRLTVT.